Presented here are 20 T cell receptor beta chains from one specimen sequenced in a study of blood T cells in healthy people across ages. Then a second PCR, running about 6 to 12 cycles, was carried out with a sample-barcoded 5' primer and a J-beta primer mix. MiXCR, applied by TCRdb to the 5' RACE reads, yields one record per CDR3 protein. The data show 1.5 million to 2 million distinct CDR3 sequences, approximately 30% seen once. The material sequenced was blood. The receptors were sampled from a woman in her twenties or thirties in good health.

This clonotype has at least ten counts. The chain is built from TRBV9 and TRBJ2-3; D gene uncertain. Germline values: CDR1 SGDLS, CDR2 YYNGEE. The CDR3 has 13 residues. With 0 bases removed from V and 6 bases from J, the gap between germline ends came to 8 bases. The CDR3 region has the DNA TGTGCCAGCAGCGTAGCCGGCCGGGATACGCAGTATTTT. Protein sequence: CASSVAGRDTQYF.

This rearrangement joins TRBV20-1 to TRBJ2-5, with D uncertain. The CDR3 covers 14 residues. V shed 0 bases and J shed 1 base, with 9 bases lying between them. Germline loops: CDR1 DFQATT, CDR2 SNEGSKA (reference sequence). This chain's CDR3 is CSARDLESQETQYF. In DNA form, the CDR3 reads TGCAGTGCTAGAGATTTGGAGTCCCAAGAGACCCAGTACTTC.

The sample holds a few counts of this clonotype. The chain is built from TRBV20-1 and TRBJ2-1; D unclear. Germline-derived CDR1 and CDR2 are DFQATT and SNEGSKA (reference sequence). Deletions cut 5 bases from V and 8 bases from J, with 16 bases between. This CDR3 has 13 residues. The CDR3 protein is CSADGPAGDEQFF. For the CDR3, the DNA is TGCAGTGCTGATGGACCAGCTGGGGATGAGCAGTTCTTC.

The gene calls are TRBV11-2 and TRBJ2-2; TRBD1 matches 11 bases. Germline V gives CDR1 SGHAT, CDR2 FQNNGV. V was clipped by 3 bases and J by 7 bases; unmatched bases: 4. This CDR3 comprises 15 residues. CDR3 in DNA: TGTGCCAGCAGCTTCCGGACAGGGGGCCTCGGGGAGCTGTTTTTT. Amino acid sequence: CASSFRTGGLGELFF.

This clonotype was recorded many times. The rearrangement joins TRBV2 to TRBJ2-7; D remains unclear. Trimming pared 3 bases from V and 3 bases from J, leaving 9 bases between. Germline values: CDR1 SNHLY, CDR2 FYNNEI. The CDR3 runs to 13 residues. CDR3 in DNA: TGTGCCAGCAGTGAGCAGGTCTTCTACGAGCAGTACTTC. The encoded protein is CASSEQVFYEQYF.

Many counts were recorded for this clonotype. The V gene is TRBV20-1, the J gene TRBJ2-7, with D perhaps assigned TRBD1 or TRBD2 (6 bases each). This CDR3 is 15 amino acids long. The V end lost 0 bases, the J end lost 2 bases, and 14 bases lay between the germline ends. Germline V gene sequence: CDR1 DFQATT, CDR2 SNEGSKA (reference sequence). The CDR3 coding sequence is TGCAGTGCTAGAGAAGACACCGGGGGCCCCTACGAGCAGTACTTC. The encoded protein is CSAREDTGGPYEQYF.

The gene calls are TRBV5-4 and TRBJ2-1; a possible D gene is TRBD2 (6 bases). The V end was cut by 4 bases, the J end by 7 bases, with 18 bases between. Germline V gives CDR1 SGHNT, CDR2 YYREEE (reference sequence). The CDR3 extends over 15 amino acids. CDR3 nucleotide sequence: TGTGCCAGCAGCCTTAGGAGGGAGAGGGAGAATGAGCAGTTCTTC. This sequence encodes CASSLRRERENEQFF. Complete variable domain (other parts from reference TRBV5-4 and TRBJ2-1): ETGVTQSPTHLIKTRGQQVTLRCSSQSGHNTVSWYQQALGQGPQFIFQYYREEENGRGNFPPRFSGLQFPNYSSELNVNALELDDSALYLCASSLRRERENEQFFGPGTRLTVL.

The J gene is TRBJ2-5, the V gene TRBV5-1; D might be TRBD2 (5 bases). The CDR3 contains 14 residues. Germline V gene lookup returns CDR1 SGHRS and CDR2 YFSETQ. V was trimmed by 5 bases and J by 1 base, leaving 12 bases between them. The CDR3 reads CASSRYEGQETQYF. The CDR3, as DNA: TGCGCCAGCAGTCGCTATGAGGGCCAAGAGACCCAGTACTTC. The full variable domain, with the rest looked up from reference TRBV5-1 and TRBJ2-5, is KAGVTQTPRYLIKTRGQQVTLSCSPISGHRSVSWYQQTPGQGLQFLFEYFSETQRNKGNFPGRFSGRQFSNSRSEMNVSTLELGDSALYLCASSRYEGQETQYFGPGTRLLVL.

The chain couples TRBV2 to TRBJ2-1, with TRBD2 as a possible D gene (6 bases). V was trimmed by 11 bases and J by 0 bases, leaving 11 bases between them. The germline V gene has CDR1 SNHLY and CDR2 FYNNEI. CDR3 length: 13 residues. The CDR3 loop reads CAGGGDSYNEQFF. The CDR3 coding sequence is TGTGCCGGTGGCGGGGACTCCTACAATGAGCAGTTCTTC.

This chain connects TRBV5-1 to TRBJ2-2, with D unclear. Germline V gives CDR1 SGHRS, CDR2 YFSETQ. The CDR3 totals 15 residues. Deletions cut 0 bases from V and 3 bases from J, with 9 bases between. The CDR3 nucleotides are TGCGCCAGCAGCTTGGTGGGTTATTACACCGGGGAGCTGTTTTTT. This codes for CASSLVGYYTGELFF.

Regarding this clonotype: A much larger clone lies one base from this, so it may be a read error. CDR3 sequence: CASSCSGSSYEQYF. The CDR3 DNA reads TGTGCCAGCAGCTGTAGCGGGAGCTCCTACGAGCAGTACTTC. The V call is TRBV7-9, the J call TRBJ2-7, with 9 bases lining up with TRBD2. The CDR3 sequence is 14 residues long. The germline CDR1 and CDR2 sequences are SEHNR and FQNEAQ (reference sequence). V lost 4 bases, J lost 0 bases, and 1 base stayed unmatched.

This clonotype was seen a few times. The rearrangement joins TRBV2 to TRBJ2-3; D remains unclear. V gave up 10 bases and J gave up 3 bases, with 8 bases separating them. CDR1 and CDR2 from the germline V gene are SNHLY and FYNNEI. This CDR3 has 11 amino acids. The CDR3 DNA reads TGTGCCACTCAAAAGACAGATACGCAGTATTTT. Its protein product is CATQKTDTQYF.

This clonotype showed up just a few times. The chain is built from TRBV29-1 and TRBJ2-1, with D perhaps TRBD1 or TRBD2 (5 bases each). The assigned J gene may be wrong: the sequence end matches TRBJ2-7 better. Germline CDR1 is SQVTM and CDR2 is ANQGSEA. The CDR3 is 16 amino acids. The CDR3 coding sequence is TGCAGCGTCAAAGGGACCACAACGGGACCGTACTACGAGCAGTACTTC. Translating gives CSVKGTTTGPYYEQYF.

This clonotype has a count of ten or more. The rearrangement uses TRBV4-3 and TRBJ2-1; D perhaps matches TRBD1 (6 bases). The CDR3 runs to 16 residues. Germline V lookup: CDR1 LGHNA, CDR2 YSLEER. V was trimmed by 3 bases and J by 7 bases, leaving 19 bases between them. The CDR3 sequence: CASSQLQGTVGNEQFF. The CDR3 nucleotides are TGCGCCAGCAGCCAGCTACAGGGCACCGTTGGGAATGAGCAGTTCTTC.

This clonotype was detected only a few times. The rearrangement links TRBV12-3 or TRBV12-4 to TRBJ1-1; D may be TRBD1 (6 bases). The CDR3 length is 15 residues. The V gene lost 6 bases and the J gene lost 3 bases, with 17 bases spanning the gap. CDR3 bases: TGTGCCAGCAGCCAGGACAGCCCACAATACACTGAAGCTTTCTTT. Translation gives CASSQDSPQYTEAFF.

This clonotype has a count of ten or more. This rearrangement joins TRBV3-1 to TRBJ2-7, with TRBD1 identical over 10 bases. Germline V gene data show CDR1 as LGHDT and CDR2 as YNNKEL (reference sequence). V lost 3 bases and J lost 7; bases outside the gene matches: 12. The CDR3 has 16 amino acids. Here the CDR3 reads CASSHYQTGGESEQYF. CDR3 DNA: TGTGCCAGCAGCCATTATCAGACAGGGGGCGAGTCGGAGCAGTACTTC.

This chain connects TRBV6-1 to TRBJ1-2; tentative D call: TRBD1 (5 bases). CDR1 and CDR2 from the germline V gene are MNHNS and SASEGT. With 5 bases removed from V and 8 bases from J, the gap between germline ends came to 27 bases. The CDR3 contains 17 residues. In nucleotides, the CDR3 is TGTGCCAGCAGTCCTAATTGGTCCGGGACGGCTCAAGGAGGCTACACCTTC. As protein: CASSPNWSGTAQGGYTF.

The chain is built from TRBV6-5 and TRBJ1-1; 7 bases are shared with TRBD1. CDR1 and CDR2 (germline): MNHEY, SVGAGI. This CDR3 comprises 15 residues. After removal of 7 bases from V and 4 bases from J, the junction contained 12 bases not matched to a gene. CDR3 sequence reads: CASTQTGTQGTEAFF. As DNA, the CDR3 is TGTGCCAGCACCCAGACAGGGACGCAGGGCACTGAAGCTTTCTTT.

The chain's CDR3 is CSARDRTGQTFTQYF. The CDR3 DNA is TGCAGTGCTAGAGATAGGACAGGCCAAACGTTTACGCAGTATTTT. The V gene is TRBV20-1, the J gene TRBJ2-3; 7 positions match TRBD1. Per the germline V gene, CDR1 is DFQATT and CDR2 is SNEGSKA (reference sequence). This CDR3 spans 15 amino acids. Trimming removed 0 bases from V and 8 bases from J; junction bases left unmatched: 11.

The CDR3 sequence: CASSLTGGTSGNTIYF. The CDR3 coding sequence is TGTGCCAGCAGTTTGACAGGGGGCACCTCTGGAAACACCATATATTTT. The chain is built from TRBV28 and TRBJ1-3, with TRBD1 matching over 10 bases. This CDR3 is 16 amino acids long. The germline V gene encodes CDR1 MDHEN and CDR2 SYDVKM. The ends lost 3 bases at V and 0 bases at J; junction bases unmatched: 2.